Listed below are T cell receptor beta chains from one sample, sequenced in a study of OX40 agonist ivuxolimab in advanced cancers. Sequenced by immunoSEQ multiplex PCR; TCRdb stores in-frame clones only, minus some. The sample gives 65,000 or so clones, around 85% of which show up once; around 0.79% is in the top ten. The sample in question was CD4+ or CD8+ T cells sorted from blood, obtained in a trial of the OX40 agonist ivuxolimab. These TCRs come from an adult with an advanced solid tumor such as melanoma, head and neck, liver or kidney cancer. CDR3s include the opening cysteine and the closing phenylalanine or tryptophan. The D gene is left open where the match is weak. Only part of the rows carry a size: once, few, many, or a class if the clone is expanded.

size	V	J	D	DNA	CDR3
NA	TRBV7-2	TRBJ2-7	TRBD1	TGTGCCAGCAGCCCCGACAGGGACCACGAGCAGTACTTC	CASSPDRDHEQYF
NA	TRBV13	TRBJ2-7	NA	TGTGCCAGCAGCACAGCCCTATATGGGGAGCAGTACTTC	CASSTALYGEQYF
many	TRBV30	TRBJ1-3	NA	TGTGCCTGGAGTGTTGGAAACACCATATATTTT	CAWSVGNTIYF
NA	TRBV11-2	TRBJ2-1	TRBD2	TGTGCCAGCAGTCAAAGGGGTGAGCGGGGAGATGAGCAGTTCTTC	CASSQRGERGDEQFF
NA	TRBV5-4	TRBJ2-1	NA	TGTGCCAGCAGCGGCCGACAGCCCGAGCAGTTCTTC	CASSGRQPEQFF
NA	TRBV6-5	TRBJ1-2	NA	TGTGCCAGCACAAACCCTACCGGGACCACGTGGGGCTACACCTTC	CASTNPTGTTWGYTF
NA	TRBV7-9	TRBJ1-1	NA	TGTGCCAGCAGCTTTGACCGGTGGGCTATGAACACTGAAGCTTTCTTT	CASSFDRWAMNTEAFF
NA	TRBV6-6	TRBJ2-6	NA	TGTGCCAGCCAGCGTGTGGCCAACGTCCTGACTTTC	CASQRVANVLTF
NA	TRBV5-6	TRBJ2-5	TRBD2	TGTGCCAGCAGCCCGCTGGGGGGACTAGCGGGGGTCCAAGAGACCCAGTACTTC	CASSPLGGLAGVQETQYF
NA	TRBV9	TRBJ2-3	NA	TGTGCCAGCAGTGGTAGCGCTAACACAGATACGCAGTATTTT	CASSGSANTDTQYF
NA	TRBV25-1	TRBJ2-7	NA	TGTGCCAGTAAACAAGGGGCGACTGAGCAGTACTTC	CASKQGATEQYF
few	TRBV19	TRBJ2-2	NA	TGTGCCAGTTACGCTAGCCAATGGGGATACACCGGGGAGCTGTTTTTT	CASYASQWGYTGELFF
NA	TRBV28	TRBJ2-7	TRBD1	TGTGCCAGCAGTTCTGACGGACAGGGGGCGCGGTACGAGCAGTACTTC	CASSSDGQGARYEQYF
NA	TRBV27	TRBJ2-3	TRBD2	TGTGCCAGCAGTCTAGGGACTAGCGGGAGGGCAGATACGCAGTATTTT	CASSLGTSGRADTQYF
NA	TRBV29-1	TRBJ2-1	NA	TGCAGCGTTGTGGGGGGCGCGAGCAATGAGCAGTTCTTC	CSVVGGASNEQFF
NA	TRBV5-1	TRBJ2-7	TRBD2	TGCGCCAGCAGCTTGGGTCAGCGGGAGAACGAGCAGTACTTC	CASSLGQRENEQYF
NA	TRBV29-1	TRBJ1-1	TRBD1	TGCAGCGTTGGGGACAGGAACACTGAAGCTTTCTTT	CSVGDRNTEAFF
NA	TRBV6-5	TRBJ2-7	NA	TGTGCCAGCAGTTACGGGGGGTCCAACTACGAGCAGTACTTC	CASSYGGSNYEQYF
NA	TRBV10-3	TRBJ2-7	TRBD1	TGTGCCATCAGTGAGTCGGGGCAGGGGGCTTACGAGCAGTACTTC	CAISESGQGAYEQYF
NA	TRBV18	TRBJ2-4	TRBD1	TGTGCCAGCTCGGACCCGGGACAGGGCTTACACATTCAGTACTTC	CASSDPGQGLHIQYF
few	TRBV5-4	TRBJ2-4	NA	TGTGCCAGCAGCAAGAAGGGAGACTTAGCCAAAAACATTCAGTACTTC	CASSKKGDLAKNIQYF
NA	TRBV4-2	TRBJ2-1	TRBD2	TGTGCCAGCAGCCAACGGTCGACGAGCGGGAGCTCCTACAATGAGCAGTTCTTC	CASSQRSTSGSSYNEQFF
NA	TRBV6-5	TRBJ1-2	NA	TGTGCCAGCAGCTCGGACAGAAACTATGGCTACACCTTC	CASSSDRNYGYTF
NA	TRBV7-8	TRBJ1-2	NA	TGTGCCAGCAGCTCCAGGGCGGGACCGACGAACTATGGCTACACCTTC	CASSSRAGPTNYGYTF
NA	TRBV28	TRBJ2-1	TRBD1	TGTGCCAGCAGTCCCAACGGACAGGGATACAATGAGCAGTTCTTC	CASSPNGQGYNEQFF
NA	TRBV19	TRBJ1-2	TRBD1	TGTGCCAGTAGGAAGGGACAGGGGGCCCTCTATGGCTACACCTTC	CASRKGQGALYGYTF
NA	TRBV18	TRBJ2-3	NA	TGTGCCAGCTCACCACCGCGCACAGATACGCAGTATTTT	CASSPPRTDTQYF
NA	TRBV7-9	TRBJ1-1	NA	TGTGCCAGCAGCCCGAGGACCGCCCCGAACACTGAAGCTTTCTTT	CASSPRTAPNTEAFF
NA	TRBV18	TRBJ2-2	TRBD1	TGTGCCAGCTCACAGCCGGGACAGGGGGCAAACACCGGGGAGCTGTTTTTT	CASSQPGQGANTGELFF
once	TRBV10-2	TRBJ2-7	TRBD2	TGCGCCGGAGGGACTAGCGGGAGAGACGAGCAGTACTTC	CAGGTSGRDEQYF
NA	TRBV29-1	TRBJ1-4	NA	TGCAGCGTCGATTGGAATGAAAAACTGTTTTTT	CSVDWNEKLFF
NA	TRBV5-1	TRBJ2-2	TRBD2	TGCGCCAGCATGGGACTAGCGGCGAACACCGGGGAGCTGTTTTTT	CASMGLAANTGELFF